Listed here is a single T cell receptor (beta chain). The sample belongs to a study of T cell responses to AZD1222 COVID-19 vaccine. Sequencing used immunoSEQ multiplex PCR; TCRdb keeps in-frame clones, though not all of them. Found here are approximately 84,000 clones, 83% of them singletons; the top ten hold about 1.3%. Pooling covered second doses at about 4 or about 12 weeks. From germline, CDR1 is MNHEY and CDR2 SMNVEV (reference sequence). With 6 bases clipped from V and 12 bases from J, the junction kept 7 bases outside the gene matches. The CDR3 is 11 amino acids. Sequenced material: peripheral blood, taken 28 days after the second AZD1222 dose. The V call is TRBV27, the J call TRBJ2-7, with TRBD1 matching 8 bases. This sequence was found in an adult who received the AZD1222 COVID-19 vaccine. CDR3 amino acids: CASRSVDRVYF. CDR3 DNA sequence: TGTGCCAGCAGATCGGTGGACAGGGTGTACTTC.